These 7 T cell receptor beta chains share one sample of origin, sequenced in a study of T cells in Graves' hyperthyroidism and ophthalmopathy (dated by TCRdb to the late 2010s). Libraries were constructed by multiplex PCR. Sequencing took place on an Illumina HiSeq 2000. The TCR beta CDR3 regions were amplified from RNA transcripts. The first round of RT-PCR for the TCR CDR3 was performed with the HTBI primer set and the Qiagen OneStep RT-PCR kit. The public reads were quality trimmed at Q25 with fastp and then assembled into clones with MiXCR by TCRdb, keeping productive beta chains. A single entry per CDR3 protein holds the most common genes and DNA from its merged rows. This sample has around 350,000 distinct CDR3 sequences in its table, and 17% of those were observed once. Roughly a third of the sample goes to the ten largest clones. Sequenced material: blood. These TCRs come from a woman aged 30 to 39 with Graves' hyperthyroidism that later progressed to Graves' ophthalmopathy.

J is TRBJ1-6 and V is TRBV4-1, with no clear D. Trimming pared 5 bases from V and 4 bases from J, leaving 18 bases between. The germline V gene encodes CDR1 MGHRA and CDR2 YSYEKL. The CDR3 is 17 amino acids. CDR3 coding DNA: TGCGCCAGCAGCTTAGCGCCAACTGCGAAATATAATTCACCCCTCCACTTT. Protein product: CASSLAPTAKYNSPLHF.

This clonotype was picked up many times. The chain links TRBV11-2 to TRBJ2-2, with D unresolved. Trimming took off 2 bases at V and 3 bases at J, with 10 bases between the two ends. The germline CDR1 and CDR2 sequences are SGHAT and FQNNGV. This CDR3 has 15 amino acids. The CDR3 is CASSLSHGYTGELFF. The CDR3 DNA reads as TGTGCCAGCAGCTTATCTCACGGATACACCGGGGAGCTGTTTTTT.

This clonotype was seen only a few times. The V call is TRBV7-9, the J call TRBJ1-5; 7 nucleotides align to TRBD1. J lost 3 bases, V lost 2 bases, and 10 bases had no gene match. Germline CDR1 and CDR2: SEHNR and FQNEAQ (reference sequence). CDR3 size: 17 residues. The CDR3 reads CASSLTGTAAPNQPQHF. The CDR3 DNA sequence: TGTGCCAGCAGCTTAACTGGGACAGCGGCACCCAATCAGCCCCAGCATTTT.

This clonotype was observed many times. V gene TRBV19 combines with J gene TRBJ1-1; D unresolved. CDR3 length: 16 amino acids. V was pared by 3 bases and J by 3 bases, with 17 bases between. Looked up from germline, CDR1 is LNHDA and CDR2 is SQIVND (reference sequence). This CDR3 reads CASSIIGPGPDTEAFF. CDR3 coding DNA: TGTGCCAGTAGTATTATCGGCCCCGGCCCGGACACTGAAGCTTTCTTT.

This clonotype was found many times. The rearrangement links TRBV24-1 to TRBJ2-5; no definite D call. CDR3 length: 14 residues. V was pared by 3 bases and J by 1 base, with 8 bases between. CDR1 and CDR2 from the germline V gene are KGHDR and SFDVKD. CDR3 DNA: TGTGCCACCAGTGATAGGTACAGCCAAGAGACCCAGTACTTC. It encodes CATSDRYSQETQYF.

As for this clonotype: Because it lacks the conserved phenylalanine or tryptophan at the end, this CDR3 is likely a read error. The chain combines TRBV11-2 with TRBJ2-7, with D possibly TRBD1 on 6 matching bases. This CDR3 is built from 15 residues. V was cut by 4 bases and J by 5 bases, with 18 bases left in between. Germline CDR1 is SGHAT and CDR2 is FQNNGV. The CDR3 spells CASSSRQGIAHEQYL. The CDR3 DNA follows: TGTGCCAGCAGCTCACGGCAGGGGATTGCCCACGAGCAGTACCTC.

J is TRBJ1-1 and V is TRBV29-1; D is unclear. Trimming shortened V by 7 bases and J by 1 base, and 7 bases separated the two germline ends. Germline lookup yields CDR1 SQVTM and CDR2 ANQGSEA. The CDR3 has 11 amino acids. The DNA of the CDR3 is TGCAGCGGCGTGTGGAACACTGAAGCTTTCTTT. It is translated as CSGVWNTEAFF.